This TCR beta chain emerged from a study of human T cells and chemical hapten exposure. About the study: For the roughly 25-week duration of the study, patients were given weekly doses of diphenylcyclopropenone on the scalp. Study observations and caveats: Donor immune responses may differ from healthy people's, since all donors had alopecia. The number of TCRs over 1 in 1000 frequency stayed unchanged after DPC.

A single record per CDR3 protein comes from TCRdb applying MiXCR to the RACE reads. Of approximately 80,000 distinct CDR3 sequences in the sample, less than 11% were seen once. The V end was cut by 4 bases, the J end by 3 bases, with 7 bases between. Germline V gene data show CDR1 as LGHNT and CDR2 as FRNRAP. The CDR3 is made up of 12 amino acids. The sample's time point: patch test 2, 6 weeks after DPC sensitization. As for treatment: therapeutic diphenylcyclopropenone sensitization with weekly scalp DPC. Blood sampling preceded each patch test application. This clonotype was found many times. The antigen remains unidentified.

This TCR was sampled from a woman aged 50 to 60 with alopecia areata. Some clones in this sample may be carry-over from other donors' samples. Sequences were derived from whole blood, sampled in connection with sensitization to the hapten diphenylcyclopropenone (DPC). The chain uses TRBV12-5 and TRBJ2-7; D gene uncertain. The CDR3 is CASGSEIYEQYF. The CDR3, as DNA: TGTGCTAGTGGTTCCGAGATCTACGAGCAGTACTTC.